These T cell receptor beta chains were read from a single sample in a study of blood T cell repertoires in COVID-19. Profiling relied on immunoSEQ multiplex PCR, and the TCRdb table lists in-frame clones only, not all of them. The repertoire holds some 30,000 clones, with approximately 86% as singletons. The sample consisted of peripheral blood. The receptors derive from a woman aged 80 or older with active or convalescent COVID-19. Both conserved end residues are part of each CDR3. Each record gives: V gene, clone size, J gene, CDR3 protein. For some rows the clone size is stated as once, few or many, or as a class when expanded; others skip it.

v_gene: TRBV18
abundance: .
j_gene: TRBJ2-7
CDR3aa: CASSPAVLAQNEQYF

v_gene: TRBV3-1/TRBV3-2
abundance: .
j_gene: TRBJ1-5
CDR3aa: CASSLRPGGTQPQHF

v_gene: TRBV6-2/TRBV6-3
abundance: .
j_gene: TRBJ2-3
CDR3aa: CASSSGTTDTQYF

v_gene: TRBV9
abundance: .
j_gene: TRBJ2-2
CDR3aa: CASSGIRGTGELFF

v_gene: TRBV25-1
abundance: .
j_gene: TRBJ2-3
CDR3aa: CASSSLGTSGGADTQYF

v_gene: TRBV5-1
abundance: .
j_gene: TRBJ1-1
CDR3aa: CASSLEGGGTEAFF

v_gene: TRBV2
abundance: .
j_gene: TRBJ1-5
CDR3aa: CASRGTDNQPQHF

v_gene: TRBV24-1
abundance: medium-sized
j_gene: TRBJ2-1
CDR3aa: CATSDRLVLDNEQFF

v_gene: TRBV9
abundance: .
j_gene: TRBJ2-3
CDR3aa: CASSPPTDTQYF

v_gene: TRBV4-1
abundance: few
j_gene: TRBJ2-7
CDR3aa: CASSLQGTSGGPGDEQYF

v_gene: TRBV5-1
abundance: .
j_gene: TRBJ2-1
CDR3aa: CASKGQGLSYNEQFF

v_gene: TRBV5-1
abundance: .
j_gene: TRBJ2-1
CDR3aa: CASSLRGGSYNEQFF

v_gene: TRBV27
abundance: .
j_gene: TRBJ1-1
CDR3aa: CASRRQGVAEAFF

v_gene: TRBV5-1
abundance: .
j_gene: TRBJ1-6
CDR3aa: CASSPTQGFNSPLHF

v_gene: TRBV5-1
abundance: .
j_gene: TRBJ2-3
CDR3aa: CASSLEGQAFDTQYF

v_gene: TRBV19
abundance: .
j_gene: TRBJ1-5
CDR3aa: CASSIPSDRGFYSNQPQHF

v_gene: TRBV2
abundance: .
j_gene: TRBJ2-5
CDR3aa: CASSPRTTEETQYF

v_gene: TRBV3-1/TRBV3-2
abundance: once
j_gene: TRBJ1-6
CDR3aa: CASSPQEMGWGDNSPLHF

v_gene: TRBV11-1
abundance: .
j_gene: TRBJ2-7
CDR3aa: CASSLTATYEQYF

v_gene: TRBV6-1
abundance: .
j_gene: TRBJ2-1
CDR3aa: CASSERTSGTEQFF

v_gene: TRBV23-1
abundance: .
j_gene: TRBJ2-7
CDR3aa: CASTQQGASYEQYF

v_gene: TRBV6-5
abundance: .
j_gene: TRBJ1-2
CDR3aa: CASTANYGYTF

v_gene: TRBV6-2/TRBV6-3
abundance: .
j_gene: TRBJ1-1
CDR3aa: CASSPNRVNTEAFF

v_gene: TRBV29-1
abundance: .
j_gene: TRBJ1-1
CDR3aa: CSVDDQNRGQGWNTEAFF

v_gene: TRBV12-3/TRBV12-4
abundance: .
j_gene: TRBJ2-7
CDR3aa: CASSFRGGYEQYF

v_gene: TRBV11-2
abundance: few
j_gene: TRBJ1-3
CDR3aa: CASNSVGNTIYF

v_gene: TRBV5-1
abundance: .
j_gene: TRBJ1-5
CDR3aa: CASSLGGRVDQPQHF

v_gene: TRBV6-5
abundance: .
j_gene: TRBJ2-2
CDR3aa: CASSYGTSGFTGELFF

v_gene: TRBV6-4
abundance: .
j_gene: TRBJ2-1
CDR3aa: CASSEVAGNNEQFF

v_gene: TRBV3-1/TRBV3-2
abundance: .
j_gene: TRBJ1-2
CDR3aa: CASSQDLGTAANFQGFGYTF

v_gene: TRBV6-1
abundance: .
j_gene: TRBJ2-3
CDR3aa: CASSVTSGGLFEAQYF

v_gene: TRBV19
abundance: .
j_gene: TRBJ2-1
CDR3aa: CASGKQGLGYNEQFF

v_gene: TRBV2
abundance: .
j_gene: TRBJ2-7
CDR3aa: CASSYGTDIYEQYF

v_gene: TRBV21-1
abundance: .
j_gene: TRBJ1-2
CDR3aa: CASSKWGQVHGYTF

v_gene: TRBV7-8
abundance: .
j_gene: TRBJ1-5
CDR3aa: CASSSQGDQPQHF

v_gene: TRBV28
abundance: once
j_gene: TRBJ2-1
CDR3aa: CASSRGGVGDEQFF

v_gene: TRBV5-1
abundance: .
j_gene: TRBJ1-2
CDR3aa: CASSVSGTLTNYGYTF

v_gene: TRBV18
abundance: .
j_gene: TRBJ2-5
CDR3aa: CASSPGLAGPFSLRETQYF

v_gene: TRBV2
abundance: once
j_gene: TRBJ2-1
CDR3aa: CASSEDRGGPVRDEQFF

v_gene: TRBV28
abundance: .
j_gene: TRBJ2-2
CDR3aa: CASFGGGNTGELFF

v_gene: TRBV18
abundance: .
j_gene: TRBJ1-6
CDR3aa: CASSPLGDRSSPLHF

v_gene: TRBV2
abundance: .
j_gene: TRBJ2-7
CDR3aa: CASSPTSRLAGDYGQYF

v_gene: TRBV5-4
abundance: .
j_gene: TRBJ2-2
CDR3aa: CASSHGLAGAIRAGELFF

v_gene: TRBV7-6
abundance: .
j_gene: TRBJ1-1
CDR3aa: CASSRRQGTEAFF

v_gene: TRBV28
abundance: .
j_gene: TRBJ1-2
CDR3aa: CASSTVNYGYTF

v_gene: TRBV2
abundance: .
j_gene: TRBJ1-2
CDR3aa: CASSTYNYGYTF

v_gene: TRBV15
abundance: .
j_gene: TRBJ1-5
CDR3aa: CATSRTRDRDQPQHF

v_gene: TRBV7-2
abundance: .
j_gene: TRBJ1-2
CDR3aa: CASSSQQGSYGYTF

v_gene: TRBV5-6
abundance: .
j_gene: TRBJ1-2
CDR3aa: CASSLGYGQGDHGYTF